The rows below give T cell receptor beta chains drawn from one sample of a study of cytomegalovirus exposure and HLA in healthy donors. Using immunoSEQ multiplex PCR, the repertoire was profiled, and TCRdb retains in-frame clones only, with some absent. The sample yields approximately 20,000 clones, about 97% seen once. The sequenced sample consisted of PBMCs. These receptors were taken from a man younger than 40 in good health and CMV-seropositive. Each CDR3 is given without its conserved first and last residue.

J: TRBJ2-6
length: 14
V: TRBV11-1
CDR3: ASSAGPGAGANVLT

J: TRBJ1-4
length: 15
V: TRBV2
CDR3: ASSVPGQGGGGEKLF

J: TRBJ2-5
length: 13
V: TRBV9
CDR3: ASSVAPSSGETQY

J: TRBJ2-4
length: 16
V: TRBV4-3
CDR3: ASSQVQLAGGPGSIQY

J: TRBJ1-2
length: 13
V: TRBV6-1
CDR3: ASSETTGGVIGYT

J: TRBJ1-4
length: 15
V: TRBV7-2
CDR3: ASSLGLTGGAGEKLF

J: TRBJ2-5
length: 12
V: TRBV5-1
CDR3: ASSLGGTMETQY

J: TRBJ2-7
length: 9
V: TRBV25-1
CDR3: ASTGLAETY

J: TRBJ1-1
length: 13
V: TRBV18
CDR3: ASSPVTGRGTEAF

J: TRBJ2-7
length: 13
V: TRBV6-1
CDR3: ASTSAGTGFQEQY

J: TRBJ2-1
length: 13
V: TRBV30
CDR3: AWSGAGVLNNEQF

J: TRBJ2-7
length: 11
V: TRBV2
CDR3: ASILDRAYEQY

J: TRBJ1-4
length: 12
V: TRBV6-5
CDR3: ASRGGTDNEKLF